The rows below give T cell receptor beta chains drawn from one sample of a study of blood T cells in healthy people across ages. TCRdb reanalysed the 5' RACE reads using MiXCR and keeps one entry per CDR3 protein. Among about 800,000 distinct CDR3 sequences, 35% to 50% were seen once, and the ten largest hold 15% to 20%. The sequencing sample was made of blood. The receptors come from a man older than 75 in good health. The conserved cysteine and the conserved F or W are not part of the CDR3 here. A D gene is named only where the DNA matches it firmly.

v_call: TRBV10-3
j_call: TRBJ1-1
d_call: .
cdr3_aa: ASEGLNTEAF

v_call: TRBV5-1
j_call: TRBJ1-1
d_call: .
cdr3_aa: ASSPGEGGTEAF

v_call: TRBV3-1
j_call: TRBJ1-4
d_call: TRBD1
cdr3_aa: ASSQGTGGKEKLF

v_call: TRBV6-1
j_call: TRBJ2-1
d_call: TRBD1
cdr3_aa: ASSKRQGMQSGEQF

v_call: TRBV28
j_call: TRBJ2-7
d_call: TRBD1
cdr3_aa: ASNTRTGTYEQY

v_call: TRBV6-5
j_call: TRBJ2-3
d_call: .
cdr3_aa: ASSYGQGTDTQY

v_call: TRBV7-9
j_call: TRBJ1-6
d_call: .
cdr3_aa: ASSVAGFNSPLH

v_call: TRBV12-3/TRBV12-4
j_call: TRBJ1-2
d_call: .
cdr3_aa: ASSLVTSGGEGGYT

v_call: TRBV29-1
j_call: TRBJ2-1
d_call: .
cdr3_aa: SVGPQGNEQF

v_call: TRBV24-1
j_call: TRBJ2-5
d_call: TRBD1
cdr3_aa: ATSDFRTGSQETQY

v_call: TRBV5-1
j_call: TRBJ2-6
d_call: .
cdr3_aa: ASSSSRGASSGANVLT

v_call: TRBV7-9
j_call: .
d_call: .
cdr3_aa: ASSPRVFSSEQY

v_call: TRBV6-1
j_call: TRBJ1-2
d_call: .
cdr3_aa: AGSEAPGVRGYT

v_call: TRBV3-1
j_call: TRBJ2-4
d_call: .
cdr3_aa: ASSQDPAVKNIQY

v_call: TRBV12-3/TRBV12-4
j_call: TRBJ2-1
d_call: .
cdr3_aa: ACSISGRSSYNEQF

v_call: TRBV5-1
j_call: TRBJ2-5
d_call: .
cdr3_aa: ASSLERKETQY

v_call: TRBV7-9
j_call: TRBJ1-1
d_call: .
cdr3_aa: ASSLDGQISTEAF

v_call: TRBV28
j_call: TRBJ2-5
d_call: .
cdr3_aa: ASSLSALRAPETQY

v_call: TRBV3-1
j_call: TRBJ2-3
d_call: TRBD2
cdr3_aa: ASSQDYGSGLAGGRVGDTQY

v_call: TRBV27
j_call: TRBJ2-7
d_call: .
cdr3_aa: ASSFRDQTYEQY

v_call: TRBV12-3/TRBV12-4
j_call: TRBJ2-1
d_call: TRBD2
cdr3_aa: ASKTASGDNYNEQF

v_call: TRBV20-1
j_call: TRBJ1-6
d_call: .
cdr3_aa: SAHDGPRNSPLH

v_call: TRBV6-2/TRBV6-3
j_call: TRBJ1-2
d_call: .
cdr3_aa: ASSYSGQRYGYT

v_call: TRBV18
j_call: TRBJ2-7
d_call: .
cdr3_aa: ASSSSSCEQY

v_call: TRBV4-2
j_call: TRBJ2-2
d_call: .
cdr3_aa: ASSLWVSTGELF

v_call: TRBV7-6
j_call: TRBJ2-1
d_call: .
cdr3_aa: ASSSSRLPYNEQF

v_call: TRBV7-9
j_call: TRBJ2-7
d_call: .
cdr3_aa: ASSLLRTQYNKQY

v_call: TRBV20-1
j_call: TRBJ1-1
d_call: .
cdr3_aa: SASRGGRVNTEAF

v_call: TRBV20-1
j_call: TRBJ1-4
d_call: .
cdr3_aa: SARPPRISSTNEKLF

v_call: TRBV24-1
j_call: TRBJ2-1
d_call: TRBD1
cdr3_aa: ATSEAGGRNEQF

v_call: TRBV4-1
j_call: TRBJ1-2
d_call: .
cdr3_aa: ASSQGYAAQQYGYT

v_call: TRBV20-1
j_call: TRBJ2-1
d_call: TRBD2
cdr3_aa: SARDLFSGRTNEQF

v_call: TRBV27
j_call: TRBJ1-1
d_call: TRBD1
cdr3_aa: ASRRPGGGNTEAF

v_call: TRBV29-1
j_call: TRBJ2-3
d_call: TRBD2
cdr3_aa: SVDQRRTSGTDTQY

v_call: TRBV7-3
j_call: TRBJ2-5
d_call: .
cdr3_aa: ASSLVGGATETQY

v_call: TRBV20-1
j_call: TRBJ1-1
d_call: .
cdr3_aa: SARDAVGRRGTEAF

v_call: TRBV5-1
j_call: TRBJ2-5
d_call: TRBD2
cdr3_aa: ASSLVSSGTETQY

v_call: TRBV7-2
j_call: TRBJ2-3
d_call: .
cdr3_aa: ASSSAGPTADTQY

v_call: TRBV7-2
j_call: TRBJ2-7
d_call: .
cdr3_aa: ASSLAWGSTYEQY

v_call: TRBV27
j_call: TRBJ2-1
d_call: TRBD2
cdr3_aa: ASSLLAGTRPYNEQF

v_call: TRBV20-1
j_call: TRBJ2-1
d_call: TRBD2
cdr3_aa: SSRAGGDNEQF

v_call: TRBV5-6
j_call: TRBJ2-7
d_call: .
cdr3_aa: ASSLGRNSGYEQY

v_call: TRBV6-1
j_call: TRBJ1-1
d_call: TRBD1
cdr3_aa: ASRGDSLNTEAF

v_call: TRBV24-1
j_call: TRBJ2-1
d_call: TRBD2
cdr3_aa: ATSDKQREGLVYNEQF

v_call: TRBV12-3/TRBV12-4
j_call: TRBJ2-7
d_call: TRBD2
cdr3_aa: ASSFRASGRNEQY

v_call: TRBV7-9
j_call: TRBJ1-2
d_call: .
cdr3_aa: ASSLGETGGYGYT

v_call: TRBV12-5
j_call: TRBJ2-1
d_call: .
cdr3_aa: ASGLVQKRFRVETQF

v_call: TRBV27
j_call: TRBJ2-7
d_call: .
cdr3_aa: DRDRGNPYEQY

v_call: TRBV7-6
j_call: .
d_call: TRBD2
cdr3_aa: ASSETSGNVLETQY

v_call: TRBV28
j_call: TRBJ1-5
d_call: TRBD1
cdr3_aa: ASSPHDRGDQPQH

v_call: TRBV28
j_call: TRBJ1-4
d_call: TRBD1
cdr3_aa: ASSFRQGSNEKLF

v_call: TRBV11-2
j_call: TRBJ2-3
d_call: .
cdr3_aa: ASSLNTAVTDTQY

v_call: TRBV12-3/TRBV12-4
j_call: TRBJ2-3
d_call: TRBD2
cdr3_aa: ASSLGTSGYTDTQY

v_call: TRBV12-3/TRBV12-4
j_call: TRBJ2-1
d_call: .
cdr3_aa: ASRKGGSYNEQF

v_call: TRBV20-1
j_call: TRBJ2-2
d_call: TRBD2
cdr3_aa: SARSLTSGRSGELF